The T cell receptor (beta chain) under discussion was sequenced for a study of T cell clonotyping in hematopoietic cell transplantation. Study-level findings and limits: After transplant, recipient diversity fell while pathologically expanded clonotypes grew through day 180. Broader posttransplant TCR repertoire diversity was predicted by graft donor and pretransplant recipient Inverse Simpson Index values. No sorting was done, leaving CD4 and CD8 contributions mixed. Few recipient clonotypes overlapped donors; over 95% were de novo at given depth.

The CDR3 consists of 16 residues. The ends lost 0 bases at V and 4 bases at J; junction bases unmatched: 4. Looked up from germline, CDR1 is MNHEY and CDR2 is SVGAGI. Some clones are missing from TCRdb's copy, which holds only in-frame ones; the method was immunoSEQ multiplex PCR. This sample has fewer than 80,000 clones, with over 90% found just once. On this clone: What it binds is not known.

This receptor was identified in a man aged 50 to 59 in good health. Some clones in this sample may be carry-over from other donors' samples. Sequencing used peripheral blood mononuclear cells. This chain connects TRBV6-5 to TRBJ1-1, with TRBD1 identical over 11 bases. CDR3 protein: CASSYSLGTGGTEAFF. The CDR3 DNA reads TGTGCCAGCAGTTACTCGTTGGGGACAGGGGGCACTGAAGCTTTCTTT.